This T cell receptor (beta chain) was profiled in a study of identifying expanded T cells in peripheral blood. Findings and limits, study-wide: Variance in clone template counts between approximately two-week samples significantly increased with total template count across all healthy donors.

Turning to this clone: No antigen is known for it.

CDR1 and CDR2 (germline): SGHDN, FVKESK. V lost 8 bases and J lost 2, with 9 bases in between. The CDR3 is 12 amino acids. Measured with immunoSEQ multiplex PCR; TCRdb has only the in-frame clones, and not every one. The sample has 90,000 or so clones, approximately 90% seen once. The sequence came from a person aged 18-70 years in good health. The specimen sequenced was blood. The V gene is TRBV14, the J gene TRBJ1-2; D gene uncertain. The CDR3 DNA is TGTGCCAGCGCGTCGGAAAACTATGGCTACACCTTC. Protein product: CASASENYGYTF.